Shown below are 24 T cell receptor beta chains from a single sample sequenced in a study of cytomegalovirus exposure and HLA in healthy donors. Amplification used 60 Vbeta primers and 13 Jbeta primers. Using immunoSEQ multiplex PCR, the repertoire was profiled, and TCRdb retains in-frame clones only, with some absent. The table lists more than 110,000 clones, about 8.9% of them singletons. The sequenced sample was PBMCs. Receptor source: a man aged 50 or older in good health and CMV-seronegative.

The rearrangement joins TRBV29-1 to TRBJ2-3; D unclear. The CDR3 contains 12 residues. The ends were cut back, 1 base at V and 7 bases at J, with 9 bases in the middle. Germline assignment: CDR1 SQVTM and CDR2 ANQGSEA. The CDR3 protein is CSVEVGAYTQYF. In nucleotides, the CDR3 is TGCAGCGTTGAAGTTGGAGCCTATACGCAGTATTTT.

This clone has only a few counts. This chain links TRBV27 with TRBJ1-5, with a weak D call TRBD1 (6 bases). The CDR3 contains 14 residues. Trimming removed 5 bases at V and 6 bases at J, with 14 bases between. Germline CDR1 is MNHEY and CDR2 is SMNVEV (reference sequence). CDR3 region: CASSVTGTLQPQHF. The CDR3 bases are TGTGCCAGCAGTGTTACAGGGACGCTTCAGCCCCAGCATTTT.

A few counts support this clone. J is TRBJ2-7 and V is TRBV5-1, with TRBD2 identical over 15 bases. The V gene end was trimmed by 0 bases and the J gene end by 7 bases; junction bases not matched to a gene: 8. The CDR3 contains 17 residues. CDR1 is SGHRS, CDR2 YFSETQ, per germline. The CDR3 bases are TGCGCCAGCAGCTTGGCCGGGACTAGCGGGGGGCAAAGGGAGCAGTACTTC. Amino acid sequence: CASSLAGTSGGQREQYF.

This clone was detected a few times. The chain carries TRBV27 and TRBJ1-5; no reliable D call. Germline V CDR1 and CDR2: MNHEY, SMNVEV (reference sequence). CDR3 size: 14 residues. Trimming shortened V by 5 bases and J by 3 bases, and 11 bases separated the two germline ends. The CDR3 nucleotides are TGTGCCAGCAGTGCGGCCTTCAACAATCAGCCCCAGCATTTT. This gives the protein CASSAAFNNQPQHF.

This chain uses TRBV19 with TRBJ2-6, with D possibly TRBD1 on 6 matching bases. V dropped 5 bases and J dropped 4 bases, with 9 bases sitting between them. Germline V gene data show CDR1 as LNHDA and CDR2 as SQIVND (reference sequence). This CDR3 is 14 amino acids long. The CDR3 here is CASSQGQGANVLTF. The CDR3 nucleotides are TGTGCCAGTAGTCAGGGGCAGGGGGCCAACGTCCTGACTTTC.

This clone was detected only a few times. This chain uses TRBV5-1 with TRBJ2-2; possible D gene TRBD2, 5 bases. CDR3 length: 13 residues. Trimming took off 4 bases at V and 5 bases at J, with 9 bases between the two ends. The germline CDR1 and CDR2 sequences are SGHRS and YFSETQ. CDR3 bases: TGCGCCAGCAGCATTAGCGAAACCGGGGAGCTGTTTTTT. Translated: CASSISETGELFF.

This clone was seen only a few times. This chain links TRBV6-5 with TRBJ1-6; TRBD1 matches 9 bases. The length of the CDR3 is 15 residues. Germline loops: CDR1 MNHEY, CDR2 SVGAGI. The V gene end was trimmed by 4 bases and the J gene end by 6 bases; junction bases not matched to a gene: 4. The CDR3 region is CASSSATGGNSPLHF. DNA for the CDR3: TGTGCCAGCAGTTCAGCGACAGGGGGTAATTCACCCCTCCACTTT.

In its sample, this clone was seen a few times. V and J are TRBV10-2 and TRBJ2-3; 11 nucleotides line up with TRBD2. The V gene's germline CDR1 is WSHSY and CDR2 SAAADI. The CDR3 runs to 15 residues. V dropped 6 bases and J dropped 0; count of bases not matched to a gene: 2. CDR3 amino acids: CASRRTSGSTDTQYF. Here the CDR3 DNA reads TGCGCCAGCAGGCGGACTAGCGGGAGCACAGATACGCAGTATTTT.

This chain uses TRBV19 with TRBJ1-1, with 10 nucleotides matching TRBD1. CDR3 length: 14 amino acids. The ends lost 5 bases at V and 6 bases at J; junction bases unmatched: 6. Germline V lookup: CDR1 LNHDA, CDR2 SQIVND (reference sequence). The CDR3 spells CASSPRDRGPEAFF. The DNA for the CDR3 is TGTGCCAGTAGTCCCCGGGACAGGGGACCTGAAGCTTTCTTT.

The chain's CDR3 is CASSFGEAYEQYF. In DNA form, the CDR3 reads TGCGCCAGCAGCTTCGGAGAAGCCTACGAGCAGTACTTC. The gene calls are TRBV5-1 and TRBJ2-7; D remains unclear. Germline assignment: CDR1 SGHRS and CDR2 YFSETQ. This CDR3 contains 13 residues. The V gene lost 2 bases and the J gene lost 2 bases, with 8 bases spanning the gap.

The V gene is TRBV4-1, the J gene TRBJ2-2, with a possible D match to TRBD2 (6 bases). This CDR3 is built from 14 residues. Germline loops: CDR1 MGHRA, CDR2 YSYEKL. V was cut by 0 bases and J by 6 bases, with 8 bases left in between. CDR3 sequence (DNA): TGCGCCAGCAGCCAAGATACGGGAGCCGGGGAGCTGTTTTTT. It translates to CASSQDTGAGELFF.

V usage is TRBV2 and J usage is TRBJ2-3; 7 bases are a match to TRBD2. The V segment lost 4 bases and the J segment 2 bases; nucleotides outside the gene matches: 6. The CDR3 has 15 amino acids. CDR1 SNHLY and CDR2 FYNNEI come from the germline V gene. The CDR3: CASSAELADTDTQYF. In nucleotides, the CDR3 is TGTGCCAGCAGTGCCGAGCTAGCGGACACAGATACGCAGTATTTT.

This clone has more than one count but fewer than ten. The gene calls are TRBV29-1 and TRBJ2-2; 9 nucleotides align to TRBD2. There are 15 residues in the CDR3. V trimming: 4 bases; J trimming: 8 bases; junction bases outside the gene matches: 11. Germline CDR1 SQVTM, CDR2 ANQGSEA. The CDR3 region has the DNA TGCAGCGTTGTCATTACAGCGGGGGGTGAAGGGGAGCTGTTTTTT. It encodes CSVVITAGGEGELFF.

This clone has ten or more counts. The V call is TRBV6-5, the J call TRBJ2-2, with a weak D call TRBD2 (5 bases). Per the germline V gene, CDR1 is MNHEY and CDR2 is SVGAGI. The V end lost 5 bases, the J end lost 3 bases, and 7 bases lay between the germline ends. The CDR3 contains 13 residues. The chain's CDR3 is CASSEADTGELFF. Here the CDR3 DNA reads TGTGCCAGCAGTGAAGCGGACACCGGGGAGCTGTTTTTT.

This clone was counted once. The chain has TRBV16 and TRBJ1-2; D is possibly TRBD1 (6 bases). CDR1 is KGHSY and CDR2 is FQNENV in the germline V gene. There are 13 residues in the CDR3. V gave up 2 bases and J gave up 6 bases, with 10 bases separating them. DNA for the CDR3: TGTGCCAGCAGCCAAGGTCGACAGGATGGCTACACCTTC. Its protein product is CASSQGRQDGYTF.

This clone appeared a few times. This chain uses TRBV5-1 with TRBJ1-1; perhaps TRBD1 as D (5 bases). The V gene's germline CDR1 is SGHRS and CDR2 YFSETQ. The CDR3 spans 14 residues. The V end was cut by 0 bases, the J end by 0 bases, with 6 bases between. CDR3 sequence: CASSLGGLNTEAFF. CDR3 nucleotide sequence: TGCGCCAGCAGCTTGGGGGGCCTGAACACTGAAGCTTTCTTT.

The V and J genes are TRBV11-1 and TRBJ1-6, with D possibly matching TRBD1 (5 bases). CDR3 length equals 16 residues. V was trimmed by 5 bases and J by 0 bases, leaving 11 bases between them. Germline loops: CDR1 SGHAT, CDR2 FQDESV (reference sequence). The CDR3 protein is CASSQRQSSYNSPLHF. CDR3 DNA sequence: TGTGCCAGCAGCCAGAGACAGAGCTCCTATAATTCACCCCTCCACTTT.

This clone was counted only a few times. V and J are TRBV6-5 and TRBJ1-1, with D maybe TRBD1 (5 bases). Trimming pared 6 bases from V and 0 bases from J, leaving 11 bases between. This CDR3 has 14 residues. Per the germline V gene, CDR1 is MNHEY and CDR2 is SVGAGI. CDR3 sequence reads: CASRFDSMNTEAFF. The CDR3 DNA reads as TGTGCCAGCAGATTTGACAGCATGAACACTGAAGCTTTCTTT.

V usage is TRBV28 and J usage is TRBJ2-2; D not resolved. The CDR3 loop spans 13 amino acids. Trimming left V 8 bases short and J 7 bases short, with 14 bases between. Germline CDR1 and CDR2: MDHEN and SYDVKM. CDR3 DNA sequence: TGTGCCAGCCCCTTAATGCGTGTCGGGGAGCTGTTTTTT. Amino acid sequence: CASPLMRVGELFF.

The V gene is TRBV9, the J gene TRBJ2-5, with TRBD2 matching over 10 bases. CDR1 is SGDLS, CDR2 YYNGEE, per germline. V was pared by 0 bases and J by 2 bases, with 7 bases of the junction left unmatched. The CDR3 consists of 17 residues. The CDR3 reads CASSVATTTSGQETQYF. CDR3 DNA sequence: TGTGCCAGCAGCGTAGCAACTACGACTAGCGGGCAAGAGACCCAGTACTTC.

This clone was picked up a small number of times. The chain is built from TRBV28 and TRBJ2-7, with 7 bases fitting TRBD2. CDR1 is MDHEN and CDR2 is SYDVKM in the germline V gene. The ends lost 5 bases at V and 0 bases at J; junction bases unmatched: 4. The CDR3 has 14 residues. The chain's CDR3 is CASSLTSVSYEQYF. The CDR3 bases are TGTGCCAGCAGTCTCACTAGCGTCTCCTACGAGCAGTACTTC.

The rearrangement links TRBV11-2 to TRBJ1-2; 7 bases map to TRBD1. Losses at the gene ends were 3 bases for V and 0 bases for J; bases not matched to a gene: 4. Germline-derived CDR1 and CDR2 are SGHAT and FQNNGV. The CDR3 totals 15 residues. Here the CDR3 reads CASSFSGGPNYGYTF. As DNA, the CDR3 is TGTGCCAGCAGCTTCTCAGGGGGTCCTAACTATGGCTACACCTTC.

This chain uses TRBV6-1 with TRBJ2-3, with D possibly being TRBD2 (5 bases). This CDR3 has 13 amino acids. The germline gives CDR1 MNHNS, CDR2 SASEGT. The V end lost 1 base, the J end lost 14 bases, and 16 bases lay between the germline ends. CDR3 sequence reads: CASSEGRESEWYF. The CDR3 DNA is TGTGCCAGCAGTGAAGGTCGGGAAAGCGAATGGTATTTT.

Notes on this clone: The conserved phenylalanine or tryptophan is not found at the CDR3 terminus, so this likely reflects a read error. It is unclear where the CDR3 begins or ends on the DNA, so no DNA is shown, and the CDR3 is as TCRdb lists it. The CDR3 protein is CASSLDRHNQPKHL. The V call is TRBV5-1, the J call TRBJ1-5; TRBD1 reflects the table's D call only, with no check against the DNA. Looked up from germline, CDR1 is SGHRS and CDR2 is YFSETQ. 14 amino acids form the CDR3, both terminal residues included.